These 21 T cell receptor beta chains were sequenced from one sample in a study of a mutant IDH1 vaccine in newly diagnosed glioma. Method: immunoSEQ multiplex PCR; TCRdb's copy keeps in-frame clones and lacks some. Altogether about 59,000 clones are present, approximately 90% being singletons, with the ten largest covering roughly 4.8%. For these receptors, no antigen is known. Time point in this sample: week 5, during vaccination. Vaccine doses each comprised 300 ug of mutant IDH1 20-mer peptide, with topical imiquimod. This specimen consisted of PBMCs, obtained from a glioma patient whose treatment included an IDH1 peptide vaccine. These receptor sequences come from a woman aged 40 to 50 with glioma.

A single count supports this clone. The V gene is TRBV25-1, the J gene TRBJ1-3; D is uncertain. This CDR3 spans 14 amino acids. Trimming took 4 bases from V and 0 from J, leaving 7 bases between them. Germline assignment: CDR1 MGHDK and CDR2 SYGVNS. This CDR3 reads CASSATSSGNTIYF. In DNA form, the CDR3 reads TGTGCCAGCAGTGCGACCAGCTCTGGAAACACCATATATTTT.

V and J are TRBV4-2 and TRBJ2-3; 7 bases match TRBD2. With 1 base clipped from V and 6 bases from J, the junction kept 7 bases outside the gene matches. This CDR3 is built from 15 residues. In germline, CDR1 is LGHNA, CDR2 YNFKEQ. The CDR3 region is CASSQVLREMDTQYF. The CDR3 DNA follows: TGTGCCAGCAGCCAAGTGTTGCGGGAGATGGATACGCAGTATTTT.

The chain carries TRBV6-6 and TRBJ2-2; the match to TRBD1 covers 8 bases. V lost 2 bases, J lost 4 bases, and 0 bases stayed unmatched. Germline CDR1 MNHNY, CDR2 SVGAGI (reference sequence). This CDR3 region has 14 residues. The CDR3 nucleotides are TGTGCCAGCAGTTACGACAGGGGCACCGGGGAGCTGTTTTTT. It translates to CASSYDRGTGELFF.

The V call is TRBV9, the J call TRBJ1-3; no reliable D call. This CDR3 is built from 15 residues. The germline V gene has CDR1 SGDLS and CDR2 YYNGEE. V lost 1 base and J lost 0, with 8 bases in between. The CDR3 DNA is TGTGCCAGCAGCGTAAACGGGATCTCTGGAAACACCATATATTTT. It specifies CASSVNGISGNTIYF.

The rearrangement joins TRBV2 to TRBJ1-5, with 7 bases identical to TRBD1. V was pared by 4 bases and J by 3 bases, with 12 bases of the junction left unmatched. From germline, CDR1 is SNHLY and CDR2 FYNNEI. The CDR3 has 17 residues. The CDR3 DNA reads TGTGCCAGCAGTGTAGGGTCGGGTGACAGGGCCAATCAGCCCCAGCATTTT. Residues: CASSVGSGDRANQPQHF.

The chain employs TRBV7-3 and TRBJ2-5; D possibly corresponds to TRBD2 (5 bases). The germline V gene encodes CDR1 SGHTA and CDR2 FQGTGA. The CDR3 sequence is 15 residues long. V lost 3 bases, J lost 1 base, and 12 bases lay in between. This CDR3 reads CASSFQADPQETQYF. CDR3 nucleotides: TGTGCCAGCAGCTTCCAAGCGGACCCCCAAGAGACCCAGTACTTC.

This clone was recorded a few times. J is TRBJ1-5 and V is TRBV5-6; D not resolved. Trimming removed 2 bases from V and 7 bases from J, with 10 bases in between. CDR3 length: 13 amino acids. Germline CDR1 SGHDT, CDR2 YYEEEE. CDR3 nucleotide sequence: TGTGCCAGCAGCTTTTCACGCACCCAGCCCCAGCATTTT. It encodes CASSFSRTQPQHF.

This sequence joins TRBV28 and TRBJ1-4; unclear D gene. Trimming left V 4 bases short and J 0 bases short, with 12 bases between. The CDR3 extends over 16 amino acids. Germline CDR1 and CDR2: MDHEN and SYDVKM. CDR3 sequence (DNA): TGTGCCAGCAGTTCCCCTTGGACGGCAACTAATGAAAAACTGTTTTTT. It codes for CASSSPWTATNEKLFF.

This clone was detected only once. The chain combines TRBV6-5 with TRBJ1-2, with 8 nucleotides matching TRBD1. This CDR3 spans 15 amino acids. V shed 0 bases and J 7 bases; nucleotides not matched to a gene: 7. Germline V lookup: CDR1 MNHEY, CDR2 SVGAGI. CDR3 sequence (DNA): TGTGCCAGCAGTTACTCGAGGACAGGGACTTCTGGCTACACCTTC. Its protein is CASSYSRTGTSGYTF.

This clone was recorded a few times. This chain connects TRBV6-1 to TRBJ1-2, with D possibly TRBD1 on 5 matching bases. Deletions cut 6 bases from V and 2 bases from J, with 10 bases between. Germline-derived CDR1 and CDR2 are MNHNS and SASEGT. The CDR3 sequence is 13 residues long. The DNA of the CDR3 is TGTGCCAGCAGCAAAGGGGTGAACTATGGCTACACCTTC. Encoded protein: CASSKGVNYGYTF.

This clone is labeled as medium-sized. The chain links TRBV19 to TRBJ1-5; tentative D call: TRBD1 (5 bases). Germline V gene data show CDR1 as LNHDA and CDR2 as SQIVND (reference sequence). V lost 1 base, J lost 6 bases, and 10 bases lay in between. The CDR3 consists of 14 residues. The CDR3 sequence is CASSIGREFQPQHF. DNA of the CDR3: TGTGCCAGTAGTATAGGCAGGGAATTTCAGCCCCAGCATTTT.

The CDR3 sequence is CASSLDRSNEAFF. The DNA of the CDR3 is TGTGCCAGCAGCTTAGACAGGAGTAACGAAGCTTTCTTT. V gene TRBV11-2 combines with J gene TRBJ1-1; unclear D gene. V lost 0 bases, J lost 8 bases, and 10 bases lay in between. The CDR3 is 13 residues long. Germline CDR1 and CDR2: SGHAT and FQNNGV.

The rearrangement joins TRBV10-3 to TRBJ2-2, with D uncertain. V lost 3 bases and J 5 bases, leaving 10 bases between the germline ends. The CDR3 length is 14 residues. CDR1 and CDR2 (germline): ENHRY, SYGVKD. The CDR3 nucleotides read TGTGCCATCAGTGAAATTTTGCTGACCGGGGAGCTGTTTTTT. As protein: CAISEILLTGELFF.

This chain joins TRBV4-2 and TRBJ1-5; D not resolved. There are 16 residues in the CDR3. From germline, CDR1 is LGHNA and CDR2 YNFKEQ. The germline V and J ends were trimmed by 1 base and 4 bases, with 14 bases remaining between them. CDR3 in DNA: TGTGCCAGCAGCCAAGGAGGAACAAGCCTGAATCAGCCCCAGCATTTT. Protein: CASSQGGTSLNQPQHF.

The J gene is TRBJ2-4, the V gene TRBV27; 7 bases line up with TRBD2. Germline V lookup: CDR1 MNHEY, CDR2 SMNVEV (reference sequence). V lost 8 bases and J lost 3; bases outside the gene matches: 13. The CDR3 sequence is 16 residues long. In DNA form, the CDR3 reads TGTGCCAGCGCTGTATGGGGGGGTCTCGGCAAAAACATTCAGTACTTC. This translates into CASAVWGGLGKNIQYF.

This chain joins TRBV10-1 and TRBJ2-2; 7 positions agree with TRBD2. J lost 4 bases, V lost 5 bases, and 10 bases had no gene match. Germline CDR1 and CDR2: WNHNN and SYGVQD (reference sequence). The CDR3 totals 16 residues. The CDR3 spells CASSWGSGATTGELFF. The CDR3 DNA follows: TGCGCCAGCAGTTGGGGGAGCGGGGCGACCACCGGGGAGCTGTTTTTT.

The chain links TRBV30 to TRBJ2-2, with D perhaps matching TRBD2 (6 bases). This CDR3 spans 15 amino acids. V lost 3 bases and J lost 0, with 11 bases in between. Germline-derived CDR1 and CDR2 are GTSNPN and SVGIG (reference sequence). CDR3 sequence reads: CAWRGGTANTGELFF. Written as DNA, the CDR3 is TGTGCCTGGAGGGGGGGAACGGCGAACACCGGGGAGCTGTTTTTT.

V is TRBV5-5 and J is TRBJ1-2, with D unresolved. Per the germline V gene, CDR1 is SGHKS and CDR2 is YYEKEE (reference sequence). CDR3 size: 14 residues. The ends were cut back, 0 bases at V and 3 bases at J, with 9 bases in the middle. The CDR3 nucleotides read TGTGCCAGCAGCTTGGTTGGGGATTACTATGGCTACACCTTC. Translation: CASSLVGDYYGYTF.

V and J are TRBV7-8 and TRBJ2-7; D not resolved. The V gene lost 7 bases and the J gene lost 3 bases, with 19 bases spanning the gap. The CDR3 is made up of 15 amino acids. CDR1 is SGHVS, CDR2 FQNEAQ, per germline. The CDR3 coding sequence is TGTGCCAGCACCATTAACCCGACGGTAGGCTACGAGCAGTACTTC. As protein: CASTINPTVGYEQYF.

This rearrangement joins TRBV7-8 to TRBJ1-5; weak D call: TRBD1 (6 bases). This CDR3 has 16 residues. Germline CDR1 and CDR2: SGHVS and FQNEAQ. Trimming took off 4 bases at V and 0 bases at J, with 13 bases between the two ends. The CDR3 DNA reads as TGTGCCAGCAGCTCCCAGGGGCGGGCTAGCAATCAGCCCCAGCATTTT. Its protein product is CASSSQGRASNQPQHF.

The CDR3 nucleotides read TGTGCCAGCAGCCAAGAGACTAGCGGGGGCCGCACAGATACGCAGTATTTT. Amino acid sequence: CASSQETSGGRTDTQYF. The V gene is TRBV4-2, the J gene TRBJ2-3, with 12 bases that match TRBD2. CDR1 LGHNA and CDR2 YNFKEQ come from the germline V gene. V trimming: 0 bases; J trimming: 1 base; junction bases outside the gene matches: 2. The length of the CDR3 is 17 residues.